Following are 24 T cell receptor beta chains from one sample sequenced in a study of tumor-infiltrating lymphocytes in primary liver carcinoma. TCR beta cDNA was made from 450 to 500 ng total RNA with a constant-region primer. Three nested multiplex PCR rounds of slightly modified ARM-PCR generated TCR beta libraries. Researchers ran the first two PCR rounds for roughly 10 cycles each with TRBV1-TRBV30 forward primers and a C-beta reverse primer. TCRdb re-called the multiplex PCR reads through MiXCR, storing one row per CDR3 protein. The table shows around 170,000 distinct CDR3 sequences, with over 50% occurring only once. Researchers drew blood RNA from unsorted whole blood and extracted germline DNA as well. The specimen was peripheral blood. All receptors derive from a man aged 35 to 55 with primary liver carcinoma and hepatitis B virus infection.

The chain is built from TRBV6-1 and TRBJ2-3, with D possibly matching TRBD2 (6 bases). The germline gives CDR1 MNHNS, CDR2 SASEGT. This CDR3 is built from 15 residues. With 9 bases removed from V and 0 bases from J, the gap between germline ends came to 16 bases. CDR3 DNA: TGTGCCAGTAGTCCCCGGACTATGAGCACAGATACGCAGTATTTT. Amino acid sequence: CASSPRTMSTDTQYF.

This clonotype was found a few times. The chain combines TRBV10-3 with TRBJ1-2; 12 bases fit TRBD1. The CDR3 runs to 14 residues. Germline trimming cut 3 bases from V and 7 bases from J; bases unmatched to any gene: 3. CDR1 and CDR2 from the germline V gene are ENHRY and SYGVKD. CDR3 in DNA: TGTGCCATCAGTGACCGGGACAGGGGGCTTGGCTACACCTTC. Translated: CAISDRDRGLGYTF.

This clonotype was seen just once. This rearrangement joins TRBV28 to TRBJ2-1; 14 nucleotides agree with TRBD2. The CDR3 totals 21 residues. With 5 bases clipped from V and 0 bases from J, the junction kept 15 bases outside the gene matches. CDR1 MDHEN and CDR2 SYDVKM come from the germline V gene. The CDR3 here is CASSTRGGLAGAKSSYNEQFF. In nucleotides, the CDR3 is TGTGCCAGCAGTACCCGGGGGGGACTAGCGGGAGCAAAGAGCTCCTACAATGAGCAGTTCTTC.

As regards this clonotype: At one end the junction does not follow the germline gene, possibly because of a read error. V gene TRBV4-1 combines with J gene TRBJ1-2, with D possibly TRBD1 on 5 matching bases. The germline CDR1 and CDR2 sequences are MGHRA and YSYEKL. The CDR3 sequence is 15 residues long. As DNA, the CDR3 is TGCGCCAACAGCCAAGGCGGGGGACTTAACTATGGCTACACCTTC. Protein: CANSQGGGLNYGYTF.

There are a few counts of this clonotype. V and J are TRBV6-2 or TRBV6-3 and TRBJ1-5; no definite D call. V lost 6 bases, J lost 4 bases, and 10 bases lay in between. From germline, CDR1 is MNHEY and CDR2 SVGEGT. The CDR3 totals 13 residues. CDR3 protein: CASSSQLNQPQHF. The CDR3 DNA reads as TGTGCCAGCAGCTCCCAGCTAAATCAGCCCCAGCATTTT.

With respect to this clonotype: A much bigger clone sits one base away, suggesting this may be a read error. V usage is TRBV29-1 and J usage is TRBJ2-3; D gene ambiguous. Germline-derived CDR1 and CDR2 are SQVTM and ANQGSEA. The CDR3 contains 11 residues. CDR3 in amino acids: CSSLHTDTQCF. CDR3 DNA: TGCAGCTCATTACACACAGATACGCAGTGTTTT.

A remark on this clonotype: Mismatch with germline at one junction end may stem from a read error. The V and J genes are TRBV6-1 and TRBJ2-5; 7 bases match TRBD1. Germline CDR1 reads MNHNS; CDR2 reads SASEGT. CDR3 length: 14 amino acids. This CDR3 reads CACSEGGLQETQYF. Written as DNA, the CDR3 is TGTGCCTGCAGTGAAGGGGGCCTCCAAGAGACCCAGTACTTC.

The chain recombines TRBV6-5 with TRBJ2-1; possibly TRBD2 for D (7 bases). The germline CDR1 and CDR2 sequences are MNHEY and SVGAGI. The CDR3 sequence is 15 residues long. Trimming left V 7 bases short and J 10 bases short, with 23 bases between. This CDR3 is CASTQLWGGQGEQFF. Written as DNA, the CDR3 is TGTGCCAGCACTCAACTCTGGGGGGGGCAGGGAGAGCAGTTCTTC.

The CDR3 is CASSQGITGRETQYF. CDR3 nucleotide sequence: TGCGCCAGCAGCCAAGGGATAACAGGGAGGGAGACCCAGTACTTC. This chain links TRBV4-1 with TRBJ2-5, with D perhaps being TRBD1 or TRBD2 (6 bases each). This CDR3 is built from 15 residues. V was trimmed by 1 base and J by 5 bases, leaving 14 bases between them. CDR1 is MGHRA and CDR2 is YSYEKL in the germline V gene.

The CDR3 reads CASRARDSFNQPQHF. CDR3 DNA sequence: TGTGCCAGCAGGGCCCGGGACAGCTTCAATCAGCCCCAGCATTTT. The gene calls are TRBV2 and TRBJ1-5, with 7 nucleotides matching TRBD1. CDR3 length equals 15 residues. In germline, CDR1 is SNHLY, CDR2 FYNNEI. The V and J ends lost 6 bases and 3 bases, in that order; junction bases with no gene match: 8.

Ten or more counts support this clonotype. The CDR3 coding sequence is TGTGCCAGCAGCCCAAGCTTTGAGCAGTACTTC. Translation gives CASSPSFEQYF. The chain joins TRBV11-2 to TRBJ2-7, with unresolved D. The CDR3 spans 11 residues. Germline values: CDR1 SGHAT, CDR2 FQNNGV. The V end was cut by 5 bases, the J end by 7 bases, with 9 bases between.

The J gene is TRBJ2-5, the V gene TRBV6-2 or TRBV6-3; 9 bases align to TRBD2. Germline V gene lookup returns CDR1 MNHEY and CDR2 SVGEGT. The CDR3 totals 18 residues. V dropped 0 bases and J dropped 5; count of bases not matched to a gene: 13. The chain's CDR3 is CASSYSSLAGLEWETQYF. The CDR3 DNA sequence: TGTGCCAGCAGTTACTCGAGTCTAGCGGGACTAGAATGGGAGACCCAGTACTTC.

The chain uses TRBV14 and TRBJ2-5; possibly TRBD2 for D (6 bases). The V end lost 0 bases, the J end lost 2 bases, and 10 bases lay between the germline ends. Germline V gives CDR1 SGHDN, CDR2 FVKESK. The CDR3 loop spans 15 amino acids. In DNA form, the CDR3 reads TGTGCCAGCAGCCAAGACCGGGAGTCTCAAGAGACCCAGTACTTC. This codes for CASSQDRESQETQYF. Full variable domain (remainder filled in from reference TRBV14 and TRBJ2-5): EAGVTQFPSHSVIEKGQTVTLRCDPISGHDNLYWYRRVMGKEIKFLLHFVKESKQDESGMPNNRFLAERTGGTYSTLKVQPAELEDSGVYFCASSQDRESQETQYFGPGTRLLVL.

V gene TRBV2 combines with J gene TRBJ2-7; possibly TRBD1 or TRBD2 for D (5 bases each). Germline V gene sequence: CDR1 SNHLY, CDR2 FYNNEI. The CDR3 loop spans 12 amino acids. V shed 7 bases and J shed 6 bases, with 13 bases lying between them. CDR3 region: CASNVRGGEQYF. The CDR3 DNA reads as TGTGCCAGCAATGTCCGGGGCGGCGAGCAGTACTTC.

V gene TRBV5-1 combines with J gene TRBJ2-3, with D perhaps matching TRBD2 (6 bases). The germline gives CDR1 SGHRS, CDR2 YFSETQ. Trimming left V 9 bases short and J 0 bases short, with 20 bases between. This CDR3 is 16 amino acids long. CDR3 sequence (DNA): TGCGCCACCAGTCTACTAGCTGTCCCTAGCACAGATACGCAGTATTTT. Protein product: CATSLLAVPSTDTQYF.

To note about this clonotype: This may be a read error: a much more frequent sequence differs by one nucleotide. This chain uses TRBV11-2 with TRBJ2-1; either TRBD1 or TRBD2 may supply D (5 bases each). The CDR3 runs to 14 residues. Germline assignment: CDR1 SGHAT and CDR2 FQNNGV. The CDR3 sequence: CASSLRPEWGTTHF. The CDR3 coding sequence is TGTGCCAGCAGCTTACGCCCCGAGTGGGGGACCACGCACTTC. The full variable domain, its missing parts supplied by reference TRBV11-2 and TRBJ2-1, is EAGVAQSPRYKIIEKRQSVAFWCNPISGHATLYWYQQILGQGPKLLIQFQNNGVVDDSQLPKDRFSAERLKGVDSTLKIQPAKLEDSAVYLCASSLRPEWGTTHFGPGTRLTVL.

The chain employs TRBV5-6 and TRBJ2-5, with D tentatively TRBD2 (5 bases). This CDR3 comprises 14 residues. The germline V gene has CDR1 SGHDT and CDR2 YYEEEE. The ends were cut back, 3 bases at V and 7 bases at J, with 16 bases in the middle. CDR3 coding DNA: TGTGCCAGCAGCTCCCGGGGTGTGGTCGTGACCCAGTACTTC. Translating it yields CASSSRGVVVTQYF. The full variable domain, completed using reference TRBV5-6 and TRBJ2-5, is DAGVTQSPTHLIKTRGQQVTLRCSPKSGHDTVSWYQQALGQGPQFIFQYYEEEERQRGNFPDRFSGHQFPNYSSELNVNALLLGDSALYLCASSSRGVVVTQYFGPGTRLLVL.

Many counts were recorded for this clonotype. The rearrangement joins TRBV11-2 to TRBJ1-5, with D perhaps matching TRBD1 (5 bases). CDR3 size: 14 residues. Per the germline V gene, CDR1 is SGHAT and CDR2 is FQNNGV. Trimming cost V 0 bases and J 7 bases, with 10 bases left between them. The CDR3 sequence is CASSLEVGTQPQHF. CDR3 DNA: TGTGCCAGCAGCTTAGAGGTGGGGACCCAGCCCCAGCATTTT.

The sample holds many counts of this clonotype. J is TRBJ2-2 and V is TRBV11-3, with 7 bases identical to TRBD2. With 7 bases clipped from V and 3 bases from J, the junction kept 8 bases outside the gene matches. Germline CDR1 reads SGHNT; CDR2 reads YENEEA. The CDR3 sequence is 15 residues long. In nucleotides, the CDR3 is TGTGCCAGCAACCCCGGTGGGGGGGACACCGGGGAGCTGTTTTTT. Encoded protein: CASNPGGGDTGELFF.

With respect to this clonotype: A much larger clone lies one base from this, so it may be a read error. CDR3 DNA sequence: TGTGCCAGCATCTTAAGGGACCGCAAGTCGGATACGCAGTATTTT. It yields the protein CASILRDRKSDTQYF. This rearrangement joins TRBV11-3 to TRBJ2-3; D tentatively fits TRBD1 or TRBD2 (5 bases each). This CDR3 is 15 amino acids long. The germline gives CDR1 SGHNT, CDR2 YENEEA.

J is TRBJ2-4 and V is TRBV28; TRBD2 matches at 14 bases. Germline values: CDR1 MDHEN, CDR2 SYDVKM. The CDR3 sequence is 17 residues long. Trimming took 5 bases from V and 5 from J; bases not matched to a gene: 8. In nucleotides, the CDR3 is TGTGCCAGCAGTAGCGGGACTAGCGGGAGCGGGGAAAACATTCAGTACTTC. Translation gives CASSSGTSGSGENIQYF.

In this sample, this clonotype turned up a few times. The genes are TRBV10-2 and TRBJ2-5; TRBD2 agrees at 11 bases. In germline, CDR1 is WSHSY, CDR2 SAAADI. V shed 3 bases and J 10 bases; nucleotides not matched to a gene: 10. This CDR3 has 15 amino acids. The CDR3 nucleotides are TGCGCCAGCAGTGACGTAGCGGGAGGGGGAAAGATCCAGTACTTC. Its protein is CASSDVAGGGKIQYF.

The V and J genes are TRBV6-5 and TRBJ2-1; TRBD2 agrees at 14 bases. The ends lost 2 bases at V and 12 bases at J; junction bases unmatched: 6. From germline, CDR1 is MNHEY and CDR2 SVGAGI. The CDR3 is made up of 15 amino acids. The CDR3 DNA follows: TGTGCCAGCAGTTACCAGGGACTAGCGGGAGACGGGCAGTTCTTC. Translated, it gives CASSYQGLAGDGQFF.

This clonotype was counted at least ten times. The chain employs TRBV11-2 and TRBJ2-1; possibly TRBD2 for D (5 bases). Germline assignment: CDR1 SGHAT and CDR2 FQNNGV. The CDR3 length is 15 residues. The V end was cut by 4 bases, the J end by 3 bases, with 13 bases between. The CDR3 loop is CASSWEVGGYNEQFF. The DNA of the CDR3 is TGTGCCAGCAGCTGGGAAGTCGGAGGCTACAATGAGCAGTTCTTC.